One sample yielded the 15 T cell receptor beta chains listed below, sequenced in a study of T cell responses to AZD1222 COVID-19 vaccine (dated by TCRdb to the early 2020s). In the paper's terms, the time point label means: about 28 days (+/-7) after the second vaccine dose. The library was prepared using the immunoSEQ multiplex PCR assay. Here the immuneACCESS table is served through TCRdb, limited to in-frame sequences with V and J called. Missing clones are a known gap in these copies; in checked studies unresolved V genes cover under half, and the rest lacks a known reason. The table for this sample lists about 110,000 clones; about 93% of them were counted only once. Roughly 6.2% of the sample rests with the top ten. Sample: peripheral blood, taken 28 days after the second AZD1222 dose. These receptor sequences come from an adult who received the AZD1222 COVID-19 vaccine.

V is TRBV28 and J is TRBJ1-2, with D possibly matching TRBD1 (6 bases). The CDR3 consists of 14 residues. Trimming took off 6 bases at V and 8 bases at J, with 19 bases between the two ends. Germline values: CDR1 MDHEN, CDR2 SYDVKM. For the CDR3, the DNA is TGTGCCAGCAGCATACCACAGGGATTCTTAGGCTACACCTTC. Translated: CASSIPQGFLGYTF.

This sequence joins TRBV7-6 and TRBJ1-6; D is ambiguous. The CDR3 extends over 18 amino acids. Germline V CDR1 and CDR2: SGHVS, FNYEAQ. V lost 1 base and J 0 bases, leaving 13 bases between the germline ends. In DNA, the CDR3 is TGTGCCAGCAGCTTAGTAGATGCCAGGAGCTCCTATAATTCACCCCTCCACTTT. Its protein product is CASSLVDARSSYNSPLHF. The full variable domain, rest sourced from reference TRBV7-6 and TRBJ1-6, is GAGVSQSPRYKVTKRGQDVALRCDPISGHVSLYWYRQALGQGPEFLTYFNYEAQQDKSGLPNDRFSAERPEGSISTLTIQRTEQRDSAMYRCASSLVDARSSYNSPLHFGNGTRLTVT.

The J gene is TRBJ2-4, the V gene TRBV28; D gene uncertain. The V end was cut by 3 bases, the J end by 2 bases, with 2 bases between. Germline values: CDR1 MDHEN, CDR2 SYDVKM. This CDR3 comprises 12 residues. The CDR3 sequence: CASSFSKNIQYF. The CDR3 nucleotides read TGTGCCAGCAGTTTTTCCAAAAACATTCAGTACTTC.

The rearrangement uses TRBV12-3 or TRBV12-4 and TRBJ2-1; D unclear. The CDR3 runs 11 residues. The germline V and J ends were trimmed by 7 bases and 5 bases, with 6 bases remaining between them. CDR3 residues: CASNFDNEQFF. CDR3 coding DNA: TGTGCCAGCAATTTTGACAATGAGCAGTTCTTC.

The chain joins TRBV4-2 to TRBJ2-5, with 7 bases identical to TRBD1. Germline CDR1 LGHNA, CDR2 YNFKEQ. V was pared by 4 bases and J by 5 bases, with 10 bases of the junction left unmatched. The CDR3 spans 15 residues. The CDR3 spells CASSRQRDSGETQYF. CDR3 coding DNA: TGTGCCAGCAGCCGGCAGAGGGACAGTGGCGAGACCCAGTACTTC.

The chain couples TRBV13 to TRBJ1-5, with D hard to call. Germline CDR1 PRHDT, CDR2 FYEKMQ (reference sequence). This CDR3 comprises 15 residues. The V end was cut by 0 bases, the J end by 0 bases, with 6 bases between. CDR3 amino acids: CASSLGTTSNQPQHF. The CDR3 region has the DNA TGTGCCAGCAGCTTAGGGACAACTAGCAATCAGCCCCAGCATTTT.

The CDR3 protein is CASSIAGAEAFF. Here the CDR3 DNA reads TGTGCCAGTAGTATCGCGGGGGCCGAAGCTTTCTTT. The chain employs TRBV19 and TRBJ1-1; a weak D match, TRBD1 (6 bases). This CDR3 is 12 amino acids long. Germline V gives CDR1 LNHDA, CDR2 SQIVND (reference sequence). Trimming left V 3 bases short and J 8 bases short, with 10 bases between. Combining the CDR3 with reference TRBV19 and TRBJ1-1 gives the whole variable domain DGGITQSPKYLFRKEGQNVTLSCEQNLNHDAMYWYRQDPGQGLRLIYYSQIVNDFQKGDIAEGYSVSREKKESFPLTVTSAQKNPTAFYLCASSIAGAEAFFGQGTRLTVV.

The rearrangement links TRBV10-3 to TRBJ2-4; perhaps D is TRBD1 or TRBD2 (6 bases each). The V gene lost 0 bases and the J gene lost 3 bases, with 12 bases spanning the gap. The germline gives CDR1 ENHRY, CDR2 SYGVKD. This CDR3 comprises 16 residues. In DNA, the CDR3 is TGTGCCATCAGTGAGTCGACGGGGGCTGTCAAAAACATTCAGTACTTC. Its translation: CAISESTGAVKNIQYF.

This clone has only one observation. The V gene is TRBV25-1, the J gene TRBJ1-4; D is ambiguous. The CDR3 has 14 amino acids. Germline-derived CDR1 and CDR2 are MGHDK and SYGVNS. V was cut by 6 bases and J by 8 bases, with 16 bases left in between. CDR3 DNA sequence: TGTGCCAGCAGCCCTCCCCAAGCGGGGGAAAAACTGTTTTTT. Translated: CASSPPQAGEKLFF.

The chain employs TRBV2 and TRBJ2-1; TRBD1 is a possible D gene (6 bases). V dropped 3 bases and J dropped 0 bases, with 15 bases sitting between them. This CDR3 has 17 residues. CDR1 is SNHLY, CDR2 FYNNEI, per germline. CDR3 nucleotide sequence: TGTGCCAGCAGTGAGCAGGGGCAGTACAGCTCCTACAATGAGCAGTTCTTC. Translating it yields CASSEQGQYSSYNEQFF.

This clone is a singleton in its sample. This sequence joins TRBV2 and TRBJ1-1; D call uncertain. From germline, CDR1 is SNHLY and CDR2 FYNNEI. V was cut by 1 base and J by 5 bases, with 5 bases left in between. The CDR3 is 12 amino acids. DNA for the CDR3: TGTGCCAGCAGTGAAGTTAGGACTGAAGCTTTCTTT. Residues: CASSEVRTEAFF.

This chain joins TRBV19 and TRBJ1-4, with D maybe TRBD1 (6 bases). The germline V gene has CDR1 LNHDA and CDR2 SQIVND (reference sequence). The CDR3 has 14 residues. V shed 5 bases and J shed 0 bases, with 7 bases lying between them. The CDR3 DNA follows: TGTGCCAGTAGTGAGGGGGCAACTAATGAAAAACTGTTTTTT. Residues: CASSEGATNEKLFF.

This chain uses TRBV9 with TRBJ1-1; D possibly corresponds to TRBD1 (6 bases). The ends were cut back, 5 bases at V and 1 base at J, with 12 bases in the middle. The CDR3 has 14 residues. The germline CDR1 and CDR2 sequences are SGDLS and YYNGEE. The CDR3 region is CASRPTGPNTEAFF. CDR3 nucleotide sequence: TGTGCCAGCAGGCCGACAGGTCCGAACACTGAAGCTTTCTTT.

The chain uses TRBV28 and TRBJ1-2; D unclear. V lost 2 bases and J lost 8, with 12 bases in between. The CDR3 contains 13 residues. Germline values: CDR1 MDHEN, CDR2 SYDVKM. In DNA form, the CDR3 reads TGTGCCAGCAGTTTACTAGTCGGCGAGGGCTACACCTTC. Residues: CASSLLVGEGYTF.

This clone was counted a single time. V usage is TRBV14 and J usage is TRBJ1-4; 11 nucleotides align to TRBD1. The CDR3 has 15 residues. V trimming: 3 bases; J trimming: 7 bases; junction bases outside the gene matches: 4. The germline CDR1 and CDR2 sequences are SGHDN and FVKESK. The CDR3 is CASSHRDRGSEKLFF. CDR3 nucleotides: TGTGCCAGCAGCCACCGGGACAGGGGGAGTGAAAAACTGTTTTTT.